This record concerns one TCR beta chain sequence. Its target is unknown. The data derive from a study of T-cell memory formation after mild COVID-19. Looking at the study overall: Clustering of TCRs was largely donor specific.

The CDR3 contains 13 residues. The germline gives CDR1 SGHTA, CDR2 FQGTGA. V shed 3 bases, J shed 11 bases, and the junction held 5 bases outside the gene matches. Study-wide findings and caveats: Mostly located in CM and EM were contracting CD4+ clones, with contracting CD8+ clones located in EMRA. Clones contracting across day 15 to 85 had a balanced CD4/CD8 profile; later expanding clones leaned CD4+.

Constant-segment primers were used for 5'RACE, and the resulting TCR alpha and TCR beta cDNA libraries carried sample barcodes and UMIs. One entry per CDR3 protein results from TCRdb running MiXCR on the 5' RACE reads. The sample lists around 370,000 distinct CDR3 sequences, about 21% occurring once. The V and J genes are TRBV7-3 and TRBJ2-1; TRBD2 aligns across 9 bases. This TCR was recovered from an adult woman who had mild COVID-19 (a few samples of this study predate the infection). Cell type and time point are not known. Sequenced material: PBMCs or a T cell subset sorted from them (not recorded which). This CDR3 is CASSFTAGGQQFF. For the CDR3, the DNA is TGTGCCAGCAGCTTTACCGCGGGGGGGCAGCAGTTCTTC.